Listed below are T cell receptor beta chains from one sample, sequenced in a study of T cells after yellow fever vaccination. TCRdb recomputed calls from the 5' RACE reads with MiXCR, one row per CDR3 protein. The sample records about 340,000 distinct CDR3 sequences, approximately 4% being singletons. Sequencing was performed on PBMCs, taken 5 days after the yellow fever booster vaccination. These receptor sequences come from a man aged 18 to 35 who received the YFV17D yellow fever vaccine. Both conserved end residues are part of each CDR3. The order of the fields is D gene, J gene, CDR3 length, V gene, clone size, CDR3 protein, CDR3 DNA. D genes are given only for firm matches. A clone size is listed for some rows: how often the clone was seen (once, few, many), or a class if it is expanded.

TRBD1	TRBJ1-2	15	TRBV2	few	CASSERTGQKFPYTF	TGTGCCAGCAGTGAAAGGACAGGGCAGAAGTTTCCGTACACCTTC
TRBD2	TRBJ2-3	15	TRBV20-1	few	CSASGGGRGADTQYF	TGCAGTGCTAGCGGTGGAGGGCGGGGGGCAGATACGCAGTATTTT
.	TRBJ2-1	18	TRBV28	few	CASSLRSWGEEKYNEQFF	TGTGCCAGCAGTTTAAGGAGTTGGGGAGAAGAAAAATACAATGAGCAGTTCTTC
TRBD2	TRBJ2-5	17	TRBV5-1	.	CASSLGVIAGGQETQYF	TGCGCCAGCAGCTTGGGCGTTATCGCGGGGGGGCAAGAGACCCAGTACTTC
.	TRBJ2-3	14	TRBV4-1	many	CASSQELAGDTQYF	TGCGCCAGCAGCCAAGAATTGGCAGGGGATACGCAGTATTTT
.	TRBJ1-1	14	TRBV3-1	.	CASSHSTPNTEAFF	TGTGCCAGCAGCCATTCGACACCGAACACTGAAGCTTTCTTT
TRBD2	TRBJ2-1	14	TRBV20-1	.	CSAYVAGGPNEQFF	TGCAGTGCTTACGTAGCGGGGGGGCCCAATGAGCAGTTCTTC
TRBD2	TRBJ2-2	12	TRBV12-3/TRBV12-4	.	CASSLGGGWLFF	TGTGCCAGCAGTTTAGGGGGGGGATGGCTGTTTTTT
.	TRBJ2-2	13	TRBV10-2	many	CASRQAVTGELFF	TGCGCCAGCAGACAAGCGGTCACCGGGGAGCTGTTTTTT
.	TRBJ2-2	15	TRBV6-5	.	CASSYLAGKDGELFF	TGTGCCAGCAGTTACTTGGCAGGGAAGGACGGGGAGCTGTTTTTT
.	TRBJ1-5	13	TRBV6-5	many	CASSTGLQQPQHF	TGTGCCAGCAGCACCGGACTCCAGCAGCCCCAGCATTTT
TRBD1	TRBJ2-4	18	TRBV18	many	CASSPGWTGVSAKNIQYF	TGTGCCAGCTCCCCAGGTTGGACAGGGGTCTCGGCCAAAAACATTCAGTACTTC
.	TRBJ2-5	12	TRBV20-1	few	CSAYRSQETQYF	TGCAGTGCATACAGGAGTCAAGAGACCCAGTACTTC
.	TRBJ1-2	11	TRBV11-2	many	CASSFRDGYTF	TGTGCCAGCAGCTTTCGGGATGGCTACACCTTC
TRBD2	TRBJ2-2	17	TRBV4-3	.	CASSQDLISGVTGELFF	TGCGCCAGCAGCCAAGATCTGATTAGCGGGGTAACCGGGGAGCTGTTTTTT
.	TRBJ1-1	16	TRBV28	few	CASVPWATTMNTEAFF	TGTGCCAGCGTCCCGTGGGCTACGACCATGAACACTGAAGCTTTCTTT
.	TRBJ2-2	16	TRBV4-1	.	CASSQVDGLDTGELFF	TGCGCCAGCAGCCAAGTCGATGGGCTCGACACCGGGGAGCTGTTTTTT
.	TRBJ1-1	16	TRBV18	.	CASSPPWAAKAAEAFF	TGTGCCAGCTCACCACCTTGGGCCGCGAAGGCGGCAGAAGCTTTCTTT
.	TRBJ2-3	11	TRBV7-6	.	CASTEGYTQYF	TGTGCCAGCACCGAAGGTTATACGCAGTATTTT
.	TRBJ1-5	14	TRBV12-3/TRBV12-4	.	CASSPRDGVRPQHF	TGTGCCAGCAGCCCCCGGGACGGAGTAAGGCCCCAGCATTTT
TRBD1	TRBJ1-4	15	TRBV7-9	.	CASSPGQGLNEKLFF	TGTGCCAGCAGCCCCGGACAGGGCCTCAATGAAAAACTGTTTTTT
.	TRBJ1-4	14	TRBV5-1	few	CASSARSTNEKLFF	TGCGCCAGCAGCGCCCGATCAACTAATGAAAAACTGTTTTTT
.	TRBJ1-1	13	TRBV12-5	few	CASGPDSNTEAFF	TGTGCTAGTGGTCCCGATAGCAACACTGAAGCTTTCTTT
TRBD1	TRBJ1-4	14	TRBV6-5	few	CASRADRGNEKLFF	TGTGCCAGCAGAGCCGACAGGGGAAATGAAAAACTGTTTTTT
.	TRBJ1-1	15	TRBV27	.	CASSLARWGNTEAFF	TGTGCCAGCAGTTTAGCCAGGTGGGGGAACACTGAAGCTTTCTTT
TRBD2	TRBJ2-3	16	TRBV7-2	few	CASSLLAGEITDTQYF	TGTGCCAGCAGCTTACTAGCGGGGGAGATCACAGATACGCAGTATTTT
.	TRBJ1-2	14	TRBV27	many	CASSRQGFYYGYTF	TGTGCCAGCAGTCGGCAAGGGTTCTACTATGGCTACACCTTC
.	TRBJ2-6	17	TRBV14	.	CASSHPRSAAGANVLTF	TGTGCCAGCAGCCACCCCCGGTCAGCGGCTGGGGCCAACGTCCTGACTTTC
TRBD1	TRBJ2-2	14	TRBV6-9	.	CASSYDRGTGELFF	TGTGCCAGCAGTTATGACAGGGGAACCGGGGAGCTGTTTTTT
.	TRBJ2-3	13	TRBV3-1	.	CASSQVTTNTQYF	TGTGCCAGCAGCCAGGTCACTACGAATACGCAGTATTTT
.	TRBJ1-6	15	TRBV7-2	.	CASSYAGASNSPLHF	TGTGCCAGCAGCTACGCCGGGGCCTCAAATTCACCCCTCCACTTT
TRBD2	TRBJ2-4	17	TRBV7-3	many	CASSLGTSGGVRNIQYF	TGTGCCAGCAGCCTTGGGACTAGCGGGGGGGTTAGGAACATTCAGTACTTC
.	TRBJ2-7	15	TRBV5-4	few	CASSSSTGVAYEQYF	TGTGCCAGCAGCTCTTCGACAGGCGTCGCCTACGAGCAGTACTTC
.	TRBJ2-2	16	TRBV18	few	CASSPRKSPDTGELFF	TGTGCCAGCTCACCACGAAAGTCTCCGGACACCGGGGAGCTGTTTTTT
.	TRBJ2-2	14	TRBV7-3	many	CARVPGLHTGELFF	TGTGCCAGAGTACCGGGACTTCACACCGGGGAGCTGTTTTTT
.	TRBJ1-3	16	TRBV4-1	.	CASSLSSTVSGNTIYF	TGCGCCAGCAGCCTCTCTTCGACAGTCTCTGGAAACACCATATATTTT
.	TRBJ1-1	14	TRBV7-9	.	CASRPGGSYTEAFF	TGTGCCAGCAGACCAGGTGGGAGTTACACTGAAGCTTTCTTT
TRBD2	TRBJ2-3	16	TRBV4-3	many	CASSLSLAGGPDTQYF	TGCGCCAGCAGCCTATCACTAGCGGGGGGGCCAGATACGCAGTATTTT
.	TRBJ2-3	15	TRBV27	.	CASSLTTGLADTQYF	TGTGCCAGCAGTTTGACGACCGGCTTGGCAGATACGCAGTATTTT
.	TRBJ2-2	16	TRBV7-2	few	CASSLAFPGAGGELFF	TGTGCCAGCAGCTTAGCATTTCCGGGGGCTGGCGGGGAGCTGTTTTTT
.	TRBJ2-7	15	TRBV6-1	.	CASRGDSPDPYEQYF	TGTGCCAGCAGGGGGGACTCCCCGGACCCCTACGAGCAGTACTTC
TRBD2	TRBJ2-5	15	TRBV7-2	many	CASSLGGLGGETQYF	TGTGCCAGCAGCTTAGGGGGACTAGGGGGGGAGACCCAGTACTTC
.	TRBJ2-3	15	TRBV6-2/TRBV6-3	few	CASSYRGGETDTQYF	TGTGCCAGCAGTTACAGAGGAGGGGAAACAGATACGCAGTATTTT
.	TRBJ1-2	15	TRBV7-2	few	CASSFEWTADYGYTF	TGTGCCAGCAGCTTCGAGTGGACAGCCGATTATGGCTACACCTTC
TRBD1	TRBJ2-3	15	TRBV18	few	CASSRGQGGTDTQYF	TGTGCCAGCTCCCGAGGACAGGGGGGAACAGATACGCAGTATTTT
.	TRBJ1-2	13	TRBV29-1	few	CSVEGREVRGYTF	TGCAGCGTTGAAGGACGGGAAGTGCGGGGCTACACCTTC
TRBD1	TRBJ2-7	16	TRBV11-2	.	CASSLGRQGTLGEQYF	TGTGCCAGCAGCTTAGGGAGACAGGGGACCCTCGGAGAGCAGTACTTC
.	TRBJ2-3	16	TRBV11-2	many	CASYPWGQTSTDTQYF	TGTGCCAGCTACCCGTGGGGACAAACTAGCACAGATACGCAGTATTTT
.	TRBJ1-6	14	TRBV12-3/TRBV12-4	.	CASSWGLSNSPLHF	TGTGCCAGCAGCTGGGGGCTTTCTAATTCACCCCTCCACTTT
TRBD2	TRBJ2-1	15	TRBV15	many	CATSRGLGEGNEQFF	TGTGCCACCAGCAGGGGACTAGGGGAGGGCAATGAGCAGTTCTTC
TRBD1	TRBJ2-7	15	TRBV19	many	CASIRGTGSSYEQYF	TGTGCCAGTATAAGGGGGACAGGGAGCTCCTACGAGCAGTACTTC
.	TRBJ2-1	12	TRBV5-1	many	CASSLWEDEQFF	TGCGCCAGCAGCTTGTGGGAGGATGAGCAGTTCTTC
.	TRBJ2-6	14	TRBV4-3	.	CASSQPGGANVLTF	TGCGCCAGCAGCCAGCCGGGGGGGGCCAACGTCCTGACTTTC
TRBD1	TRBJ2-2	17	TRBV4-3	few	CASSQGEDRGLSGELFF	TGCGCCAGCAGCCAAGGAGAGGACAGGGGGTTATCCGGGGAGCTGTTTTTT
.	TRBJ2-1	15	TRBV7-8	many	CASSLEGRRNNEQFF	TGTGCCAGCAGCTTAGAAGGTCGCAGGAATAATGAGCAGTTCTTC
TRBD1	TRBJ1-5	15	TRBV20-1	few	CSAPLRDRGYQPQHF	TGCAGTGCCCCACTCCGGGACAGGGGCTATCAGCCCCAGCATTTT
.	TRBJ1-1	13	TRBV6-5	many	CASSYSLNTEAFF	TGTGCCAGCAGTTACTCCCTGAACACTGAAGCTTTCTTT
.	TRBJ1-4	13	TRBV6-5	many	CASRGVRVEKLFF	TGTGCCAGCCGGGGTGTTAGGGTTGAAAAACTGTTTTTT